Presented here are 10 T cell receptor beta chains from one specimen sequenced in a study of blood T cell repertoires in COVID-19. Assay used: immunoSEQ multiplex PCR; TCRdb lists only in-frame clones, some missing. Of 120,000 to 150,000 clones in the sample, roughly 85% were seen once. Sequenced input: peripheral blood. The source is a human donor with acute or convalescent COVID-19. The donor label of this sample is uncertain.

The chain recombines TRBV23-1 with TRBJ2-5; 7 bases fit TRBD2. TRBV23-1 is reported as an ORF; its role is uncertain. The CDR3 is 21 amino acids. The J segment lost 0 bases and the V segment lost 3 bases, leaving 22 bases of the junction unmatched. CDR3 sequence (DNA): TGCGCCAGCAGTCATTTTGAACCGGCGGGAGCAACGGACGGAAACCAAGAGACCCAGTACTTC. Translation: CASSHFEPAGATDGNQETQYF.

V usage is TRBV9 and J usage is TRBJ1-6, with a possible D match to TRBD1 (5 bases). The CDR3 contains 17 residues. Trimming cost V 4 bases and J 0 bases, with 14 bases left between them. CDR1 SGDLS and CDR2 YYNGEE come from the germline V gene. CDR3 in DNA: TGTGCCAGCAGCCTGACAGCTTTGAGCTCCTATAATTCACCCCTCCACTTT. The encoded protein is CASSLTALSSYNSPLHF.

DNA of the CDR3: TGTGCCAGCAGCCAACGGACTAGCGGGGGGGGCAGTGAGCAGTTCTTC. Protein product: CASSQRTSGGGSEQFF. The chain joins TRBV3-1 (or the pseudogene TRBV3-2) to TRBJ2-1; 15 nucleotides align to TRBD2. The V and J ends lost 2 bases and 9 bases, in that order; junction bases with no gene match: 5. Germline V lookup: CDR1 LGHDT, CDR2 YNNKEL (reference sequence). The CDR3 loop spans 16 amino acids.

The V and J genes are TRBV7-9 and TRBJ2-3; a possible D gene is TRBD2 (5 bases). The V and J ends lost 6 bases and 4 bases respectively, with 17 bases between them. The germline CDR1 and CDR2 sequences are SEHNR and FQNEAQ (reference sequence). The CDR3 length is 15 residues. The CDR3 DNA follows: TGTGCCAGCAGGGAAATCGAGGGTACCGCAGATACGCAGTATTTT. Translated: CASREIEGTADTQYF.

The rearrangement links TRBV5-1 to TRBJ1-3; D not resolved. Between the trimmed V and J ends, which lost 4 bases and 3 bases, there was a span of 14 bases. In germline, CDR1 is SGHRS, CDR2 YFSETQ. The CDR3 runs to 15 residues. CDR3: CASSPRGGSGNTIYF. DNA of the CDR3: TGCGCCAGCAGCCCTCGAGGTGGTAGTGGAAACACCATATATTTT.

The CDR3 DNA follows: TGTGCCAGCAGCTTGGACGGACAAGTTAAGCAGCCCCAGCATTTT. This gives the protein CASSLDGQVKQPQHF. V is TRBV5-5 and J is TRBJ1-5; tentative D call: TRBD1 (5 bases). V was trimmed by 0 bases and J by 7 bases, leaving 14 bases between them. Germline V gene lookup returns CDR1 SGHKS and CDR2 YYEKEE (reference sequence). The CDR3 runs to 15 residues. Looking up the rest from reference TRBV5-5 and TRBJ1-5 gives the full variable domain: DAGVTQSPTHLIKTRGQQVTLRCSPISGHKSVSWYQQVLGQGPQFIFQYYEKEERGRGNFPDRFSARQFPNYSSELNVNALLLGDSALYLCASSLDGQVKQPQHFGDGTRLSIL.

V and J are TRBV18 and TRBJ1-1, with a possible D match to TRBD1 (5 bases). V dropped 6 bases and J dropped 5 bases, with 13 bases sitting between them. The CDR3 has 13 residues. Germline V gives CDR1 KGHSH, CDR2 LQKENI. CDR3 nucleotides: TGTGCCAGCTCTCCAGCAGGGAGGACTGAAGCTTTCTTT. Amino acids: CASSPAGRTEAFF.

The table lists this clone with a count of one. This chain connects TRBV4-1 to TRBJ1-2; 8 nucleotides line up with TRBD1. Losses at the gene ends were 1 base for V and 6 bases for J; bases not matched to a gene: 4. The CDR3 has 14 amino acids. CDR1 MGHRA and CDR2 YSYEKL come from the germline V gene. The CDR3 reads CASSQGQGANGYTF. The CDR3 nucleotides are TGCGCCAGCAGCCAAGGGCAGGGGGCGAATGGCTACACCTTC.

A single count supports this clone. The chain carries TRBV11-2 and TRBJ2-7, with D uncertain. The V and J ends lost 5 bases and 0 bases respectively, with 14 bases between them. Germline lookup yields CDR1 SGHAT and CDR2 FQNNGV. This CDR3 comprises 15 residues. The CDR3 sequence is CASSPTAGISYEQYV. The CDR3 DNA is TGTGCCAGCAGCCCGACTGCTGGAATCTCCTACGAGCAGTACGTC.

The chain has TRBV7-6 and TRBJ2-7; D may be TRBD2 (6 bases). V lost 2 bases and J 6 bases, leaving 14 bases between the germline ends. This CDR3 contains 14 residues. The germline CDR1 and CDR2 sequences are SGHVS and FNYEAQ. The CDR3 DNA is TGTGCCAGCAGCTTAAACGGGGGATTCCGCGAGCAGTACTTC. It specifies CASSLNGGFREQYF.